This note documents a single T cell receptor beta chain sequence. The germline gives CDR1 SGHVS, CDR2 FQNEAQ. V was trimmed by 1 base and J by 2 bases, leaving 5 bases between them. This CDR3 is 13 amino acids long. This specimen comes from a study of OX40 agonist ivuxolimab in advanced cancers. Across the whole study: From about 23 to 85 years was the age range, with a mean of around 60 years, and nearly 85% were male.

The repertoire was sequenced with immunoSEQ multiplex PCR; TCRdb's copy has only in-frame clones and lacks some. The sample contains fewer than 65,000 clones, almost 95% of which appear only once. The material was CD4+ or CD8+ T cells sorted from blood, obtained in a trial of the OX40 agonist ivuxolimab. The chain links TRBV7-8 to TRBJ2-5; D gene unclear. This TCR came from an adult with an advanced solid tumor such as melanoma, head and neck, liver or kidney cancer. The CDR3 is CASSLVPQETQYF. As DNA, the CDR3 is TGTGCCAGCAGCTTAGTACCTCAAGAGACCCAGTACTTC.